A selection of T cell receptor beta chains follows, all from one sample in a study of shared clonotypes between healthy human individuals. Here immunoSEQ multiplex PCR was the method, and the copy in TCRdb shows in-frame clones only, minus some. The sample includes over a million clones, about 98% seen only once; the top ten take 0.4% to 0.55%. The sample taken for sequencing was naive CD4+ T cells sorted from blood. The receptors were sampled from a man aged 25 to 40 in good health. Both conserved end residues are part of each CDR3. A D gene is named only where the DNA matches it firmly. Size is omitted from some rows. Given values are once, few, many or a class for expanded clones.

cdr3_nt: TGTGCCAGCAGTTACTGGCCAACCGATGAAAAACTGTTTTTT
cdr3_aa: CASSYWPTDEKLFF
d_call: -
v_call: TRBV6-5
clone_size: -
j_call: TRBJ1-4

cdr3_nt: TGTGCCAGCAGGTACGATCCCTTCTACAATGAGCAGTTCTTC
cdr3_aa: CASRYDPFYNEQFF
d_call: -
v_call: TRBV28
clone_size: -
j_call: TRBJ2-1

cdr3_nt: TGTGCCAGTACCCCAAGGCCCGGGCACCCCACAGATACGCAGTATTTT
cdr3_aa: CASTPRPGHPTDTQYF
d_call: -
v_call: TRBV19
clone_size: -
j_call: TRBJ2-3

cdr3_nt: TGTGCCAGCAGCTTGCCCGGGCGGGGGGGCGTTAGTTATGGCTACACCTTC
cdr3_aa: CASSLPGRGGVSYGYTF
d_call: -
v_call: TRBV5-4
clone_size: -
j_call: TRBJ1-2

cdr3_nt: TGTGCCAGCACCCTTGAGGGGAGGGCCTCCGAGGAGCAGTACTTC
cdr3_aa: CASTLEGRASEEQYF
d_call: TRBD2
v_call: TRBV28
clone_size: -
j_call: TRBJ2-7

cdr3_nt: TGTGCCAGCGGAATAAGCGGGAGCTCCTACGAGCAGTACTTC
cdr3_aa: CASGISGSSYEQYF
d_call: TRBD2
v_call: TRBV7-6
clone_size: once
j_call: TRBJ2-7

cdr3_nt: TGTGCCAGCAGTTCCGGGGGGACTCAGCCCCAGCATTTT
cdr3_aa: CASSSGGTQPQHF
d_call: -
v_call: TRBV28
clone_size: -
j_call: TRBJ1-5

cdr3_nt: TGTGCCAGCAGTTACTCTAGACAGGCCGGTGAGCAGTACTTC
cdr3_aa: CASSYSRQAGEQYF
d_call: -
v_call: TRBV6-6
clone_size: -
j_call: TRBJ2-7

cdr3_nt: TGTGCCAGCAGCTCCTCCGGTAGCGGGAAGGGGGCCTCCTACGAGCAGTACTTC
cdr3_aa: CASSSSGSGKGASYEQYF
d_call: -
v_call: TRBV5-8
clone_size: -
j_call: TRBJ2-7

cdr3_nt: TGCAGTGCTCTAGGGCGCGAGCAGTACTTC
cdr3_aa: CSALGREQYF
d_call: -
v_call: TRBV20-1
clone_size: -
j_call: TRBJ2-7

cdr3_nt: TGTGCCAGCAGTGCTGACAGACAAACCTACGAGCAGTACTTC
cdr3_aa: CASSADRQTYEQYF
d_call: -
v_call: TRBV2
clone_size: -
j_call: TRBJ2-7

cdr3_nt: TGCAGCGTGGGGGGGCAATCCTACGAGCAGTACTTC
cdr3_aa: CSVGGQSYEQYF
d_call: -
v_call: TRBV29-1
clone_size: -
j_call: TRBJ2-7

cdr3_nt: TGTGCCAGCAGCTTTGTTTCAGGGGGGCCAACAGATACGCAGTATTTT
cdr3_aa: CASSFVSGGPTDTQYF
d_call: -
v_call: TRBV5-5
clone_size: -
j_call: TRBJ2-3

cdr3_nt: TGTGCCAGCAGCACACAGGTTAACACTGAAGCTTTCTTT
cdr3_aa: CASSTQVNTEAFF
d_call: -
v_call: TRBV13
clone_size: -
j_call: TRBJ1-1

cdr3_nt: TGTGCCAGCAGTACGACAGGGACCCTTTCTCAGTTCTTC
cdr3_aa: CASSTTGTLSQFF
d_call: TRBD1
v_call: TRBV25-1
clone_size: -
j_call: TRBJ2-1

cdr3_nt: TGTGCCAGTAGTATGGGTCGACCCAAAAAGCTGTACGAGCAGTACTTC
cdr3_aa: CASSMGRPKKLYEQYF
d_call: -
v_call: TRBV19
clone_size: -
j_call: TRBJ2-7

cdr3_nt: TGCGCCAGCAGCGTGGACAGGGGTTCTGGAAACACCATATATTTT
cdr3_aa: CASSVDRGSGNTIYF
d_call: TRBD1
v_call: TRBV4-3
clone_size: once
j_call: TRBJ1-3

cdr3_nt: TGTGCCAGCAGCCGCCTGACTAGCGGTCCATACGAGCAGTACTTC
cdr3_aa: CASSRLTSGPYEQYF
d_call: TRBD2
v_call: TRBV27
clone_size: -
j_call: TRBJ2-7

cdr3_nt: TGTGCCAGCAGATACAGAGGAGTGGGCTATGGCTACACCTTC
cdr3_aa: CASRYRGVGYGYTF
d_call: -
v_call: TRBV6-5
clone_size: -
j_call: TRBJ1-2

cdr3_nt: TGTGCCAGCAGTTTTGGCGGAGCAGGCCTGGGGACCCAGTACTTC
cdr3_aa: CASSFGGAGLGTQYF
d_call: -
v_call: TRBV27
clone_size: -
j_call: TRBJ2-5

cdr3_nt: TGTGCCAGCAAACGAGGAACAGGGAGTACTGAAGCTTTCTTT
cdr3_aa: CASKRGTGSTEAFF
d_call: -
v_call: TRBV27
clone_size: -
j_call: TRBJ1-1

cdr3_nt: TGTGCCAGCAGGACTTCTAGCGGGAGATACCCAGGAGGGGCCAACGTCCTGACTTTC
cdr3_aa: CASRTSSGRYPGGANVLTF
d_call: TRBD2
v_call: TRBV11-2
clone_size: once
j_call: TRBJ2-6

cdr3_nt: TGTGCCAGCAGCTTTAAAGCAGGGATTGGAAACACTGAAGCTTTCTTT
cdr3_aa: CASSFKAGIGNTEAFF
d_call: -
v_call: TRBV13
clone_size: -
j_call: TRBJ1-1

cdr3_nt: TGTGCCAGCAGCAGGACTAGCGGAGGCACAGATACGCAGTATTTT
cdr3_aa: CASSRTSGGTDTQYF
d_call: TRBD2
v_call: TRBV14
clone_size: -
j_call: TRBJ2-3

cdr3_nt: TGTGCCAGCAGCTTGCAGGGACAGGGAATCACTGAAGCTTTCTTT
cdr3_aa: CASSLQGQGITEAFF
d_call: TRBD1
v_call: TRBV5-4
clone_size: -
j_call: TRBJ1-1

cdr3_nt: TGCGCCAGCAGCATTAGCGTAGGGGATCGAAATGAGCAGTTCTTC
cdr3_aa: CASSISVGDRNEQFF
d_call: -
v_call: TRBV5-1
clone_size: -
j_call: TRBJ2-1

cdr3_nt: TGCAGTGCTATACAGTGGGACAGCGAACTCTTC
cdr3_aa: CSAIQWDSELF
d_call: TRBD1
v_call: TRBV20-1
clone_size: once
j_call: TRBJ2-1

cdr3_nt: TGTGCCAGTAGTATCAGGCTAGCGTTCTCCTACGAGCAGTACTTC
cdr3_aa: CASSIRLAFSYEQYF
d_call: -
v_call: TRBV19
clone_size: -
j_call: TRBJ2-7

cdr3_nt: TGTGCCAGCAGACCGCCGGGGGACTCCTACAATGAGCAGTTCTTC
cdr3_aa: CASRPPGDSYNEQFF
d_call: -
v_call: TRBV9
clone_size: -
j_call: TRBJ2-1

cdr3_nt: TGTGCCAGCAGTTCCCCCGGGTACGAGCAGTACTTC
cdr3_aa: CASSSPGYEQYF
d_call: -
v_call: TRBV28
clone_size: -
j_call: TRBJ2-7

cdr3_nt: TGTGCCAGCAGTGACTGGGCAGACTATGGCTACACCTTC
cdr3_aa: CASSDWADYGYTF
d_call: -
v_call: TRBV6-1
clone_size: -
j_call: TRBJ1-2

cdr3_nt: TGTGCCAGCAGCAAAGACAGATTCTACAATGAGCAGTTCTTC
cdr3_aa: CASSKDRFYNEQFF
d_call: -
v_call: TRBV6-6
clone_size: once
j_call: TRBJ2-1

cdr3_nt: TGCAGCGTTGGATATAATACAGGAATCAATGGCTACACCTTC
cdr3_aa: CSVGYNTGINGYTF
d_call: -
v_call: TRBV29-1
clone_size: -
j_call: TRBJ1-2

cdr3_nt: TGTGCCAGCTCGCCAGACAGGGTACGAGAGACCCAGTACTTC
cdr3_aa: CASSPDRVRETQYF
d_call: TRBD1
v_call: TRBV18
clone_size: -
j_call: TRBJ2-5

cdr3_nt: TGCGCCAGCAGCTTGACGGCAGATACGCAGTATTTT
cdr3_aa: CASSLTADTQYF
d_call: -
v_call: TRBV5-1
clone_size: -
j_call: TRBJ2-3

cdr3_nt: TGTGCCAGCAGCCTTCACGGGGGACCTGAAGCTTTCTTT
cdr3_aa: CASSLHGGPEAFF
d_call: -
v_call: TRBV9
clone_size: -
j_call: TRBJ1-1

cdr3_nt: TGTGCCAGCAGTCCCCCCAAGGGACATGGATCTAGCGGCACAGATACGCAGTATTTT
cdr3_aa: CASSPPKGHGSSGTDTQYF
d_call: -
v_call: TRBV2
clone_size: once
j_call: TRBJ2-3

cdr3_nt: TGCAGCGTCGGACAGGAGTTCTACGAGCAGTACTTC
cdr3_aa: CSVGQEFYEQYF
d_call: TRBD1
v_call: TRBV29-1
clone_size: -
j_call: TRBJ2-7

cdr3_nt: TGTGCCAGCAGTTCCGCCATGACTAGCGGAAGGGGGACCCAGTACTTC
cdr3_aa: CASSSAMTSGRGTQYF
d_call: TRBD2
v_call: TRBV28
clone_size: -
j_call: TRBJ2-5

cdr3_nt: TGTGCCAGCAGCTTGGAAGGGACAGGCCCAAGCCTCTCCTACGAGCAGTACTTC
cdr3_aa: CASSLEGTGPSLSYEQYF
d_call: TRBD1
v_call: TRBV5-6
clone_size: -
j_call: TRBJ2-7

cdr3_nt: TGCGCCAGCAGACTTAATGCAAACGGGGGCGTAGAGCAGTACTTC
cdr3_aa: CASRLNANGGVEQYF
d_call: -
v_call: TRBV23-1
clone_size: -
j_call: TRBJ2-7

cdr3_nt: TGTGCCAGCAGCGTAGAAGGAGATTCCTACAATGAGCAGTTCTTC
cdr3_aa: CASSVEGDSYNEQFF
d_call: -
v_call: TRBV9
clone_size: -
j_call: TRBJ2-1

cdr3_nt: TGCGCCAGCAGCCAAGTCCCCAGGGGAAGAGATACGCAGTATTTT
cdr3_aa: CASSQVPRGRDTQYF
d_call: -
v_call: TRBV4-1
clone_size: -
j_call: TRBJ2-3

cdr3_nt: TGTGCCAGCGGCGGACTAGCTACCTACGAGCAGTACTTC
cdr3_aa: CASGGLATYEQYF
d_call: TRBD2
v_call: TRBV11-2
clone_size: -
j_call: TRBJ2-7

cdr3_nt: TGTGCCAGCAGCGTAGGGTTAGGGCTTGGAGAGACCCAGTACTTC
cdr3_aa: CASSVGLGLGETQYF
d_call: -
v_call: TRBV9
clone_size: -
j_call: TRBJ2-5

cdr3_nt: TGCGCCAGCAGCCAAGCACAGGGGGGCGAGCAGTACTTC
cdr3_aa: CASSQAQGGEQYF
d_call: TRBD1
v_call: TRBV4-1
clone_size: -
j_call: TRBJ2-7